This T cell receptor (beta chain) appears in the sequencing data of a study of CD8+ T cells in alopecia areata. Study summary: Administration of oral tofacitinib to treated patients was at 5 to 10 mg twice daily. Findings and limits, study-wide: Scalp clonality, together with expanded CD8+ clones among the top 100, fell significantly with tofacitinib. Patients shared TCRs less clearly than mice did, possibly for HLA-related reasons.

The CDR3 loop spans 14 amino acids. V dropped 1 base and J dropped 5 bases, with 11 bases sitting between them. Germline V lookup: CDR1 MGHDK, CDR2 SYGVNS. Treatment of the sample: oral pan-JAK inhibitor, 5-10 mg twice daily. Worth noting for this clone: Its specificity is unknown.

As the sequencing template, cDNA was produced by extracting RNA and reverse transcribing it. Method: immunoSEQ multiplex PCR; TCRdb's copy keeps in-frame clones and lacks some. The repertoire includes around 180,000 clones, 50% to 70% of them detected once, and approximately 1.2% sits in the top ten. The J gene is TRBJ1-1, the V gene TRBV25-1; D is possibly TRBD1 (5 bases). The source was CD4+ T cells sorted from blood, collected around week 50, from a patient treated with tofacitinib. This TCR was recovered from a human donor with alopecia areata. This chain's CDR3 is CASSEWGGRTEAFF. The DNA for the CDR3 is TGTGCCAGCAGTGAATGGGGGGGAAGGACTGAAGCTTTCTTT.